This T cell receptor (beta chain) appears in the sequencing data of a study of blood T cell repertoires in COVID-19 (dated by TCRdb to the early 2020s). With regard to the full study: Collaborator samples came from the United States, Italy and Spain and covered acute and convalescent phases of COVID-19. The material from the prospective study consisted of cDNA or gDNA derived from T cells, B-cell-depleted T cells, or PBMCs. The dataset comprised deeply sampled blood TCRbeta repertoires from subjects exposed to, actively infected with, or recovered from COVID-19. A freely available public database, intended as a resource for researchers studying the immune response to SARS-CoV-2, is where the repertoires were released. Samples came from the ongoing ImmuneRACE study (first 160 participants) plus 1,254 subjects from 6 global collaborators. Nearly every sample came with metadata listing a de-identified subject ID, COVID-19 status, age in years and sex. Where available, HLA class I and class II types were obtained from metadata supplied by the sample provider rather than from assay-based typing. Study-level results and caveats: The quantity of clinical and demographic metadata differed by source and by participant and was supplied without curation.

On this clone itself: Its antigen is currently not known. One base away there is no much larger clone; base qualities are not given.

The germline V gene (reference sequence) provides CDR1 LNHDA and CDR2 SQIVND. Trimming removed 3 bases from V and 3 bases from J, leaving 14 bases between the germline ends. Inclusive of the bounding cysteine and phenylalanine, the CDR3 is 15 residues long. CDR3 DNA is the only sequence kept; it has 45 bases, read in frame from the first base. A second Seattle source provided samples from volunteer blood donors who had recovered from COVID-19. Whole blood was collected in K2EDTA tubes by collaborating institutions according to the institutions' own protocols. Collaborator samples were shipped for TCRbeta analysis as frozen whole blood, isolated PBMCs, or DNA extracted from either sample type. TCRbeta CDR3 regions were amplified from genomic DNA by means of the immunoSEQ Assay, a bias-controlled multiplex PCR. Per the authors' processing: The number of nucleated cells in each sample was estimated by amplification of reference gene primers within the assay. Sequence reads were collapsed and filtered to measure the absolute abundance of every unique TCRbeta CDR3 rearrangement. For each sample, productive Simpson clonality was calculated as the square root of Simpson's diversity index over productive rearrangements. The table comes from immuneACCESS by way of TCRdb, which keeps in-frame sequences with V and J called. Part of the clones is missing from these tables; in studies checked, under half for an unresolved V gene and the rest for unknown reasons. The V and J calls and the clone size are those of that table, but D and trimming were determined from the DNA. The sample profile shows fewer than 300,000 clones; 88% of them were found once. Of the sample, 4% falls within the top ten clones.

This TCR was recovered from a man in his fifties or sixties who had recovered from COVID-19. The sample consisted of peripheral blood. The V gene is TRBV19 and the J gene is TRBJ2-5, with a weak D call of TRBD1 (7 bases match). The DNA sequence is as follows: TGTGCCAGTAGTATTGCGGCGGGGACAGAAGAGACCCAGTACTTC. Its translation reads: CASSIAAGTEETQYF.